This T cell receptor beta chain was sequenced for a study of beta chain features in type 1 diabetes. Study in general: The patients were much like the healthy donors in age, gender and cell yields. In all, around 110,000,000 sorted cells from all samples were analyzed. Regarding the study as a whole: A potential influence of HLA type upon TCRB rearrangement remained unresolved herein. All four CD4+ subsets of Type 1 diabetes patients contained TCRB CDR3s that were moderately but significantly shorter.

The CDR3 is 14 amino acids. Germline V lookup: CDR1 MGHDK, CDR2 SYGVNS. V was shortened by 5 bases and J by 4 bases, with 12 bases between the two germline ends. Every bit of the isolated RNA underwent reverse transcription, so sequencing read expressed TCRB transcripts. An average near 3.57 million reads came from naive, central memory and regulatory T cell samples. This table comes from immunoSEQ multiplex PCR, and its TCRdb copy is limited to in-frame clones, with some not included. Here the sample spans 45,000 to 65,000 clones, 40% to 60% being singletons. Concerning this clone itself: Antigen specificity is unknown.

This clonotype originated in a middle-aged woman with type 1 diabetes. Sequencing was carried out using Tregs from blood. The chain has TRBV25-1 and TRBJ2-1; perhaps TRBD2 as D (5 bases). CDR3 DNA sequence: TGTGCCAGCAGTCCGACTATGCAATACAATGAGCAGTTCTTC. Translated, it gives CASSPTMQYNEQFF. The variable domain in full, with the rest retrieved from reference TRBV25-1 and TRBJ2-1, is EADIYQTPRYLVIGTGKKITLECSQTMGHDKMYWYQQDPGMELHLIHYSYGVNSTEKGDLSSESTVSRIRTEHFPLTLESARPSHTSQYLCASSPTMQYNEQFFGPGTRLTVL.